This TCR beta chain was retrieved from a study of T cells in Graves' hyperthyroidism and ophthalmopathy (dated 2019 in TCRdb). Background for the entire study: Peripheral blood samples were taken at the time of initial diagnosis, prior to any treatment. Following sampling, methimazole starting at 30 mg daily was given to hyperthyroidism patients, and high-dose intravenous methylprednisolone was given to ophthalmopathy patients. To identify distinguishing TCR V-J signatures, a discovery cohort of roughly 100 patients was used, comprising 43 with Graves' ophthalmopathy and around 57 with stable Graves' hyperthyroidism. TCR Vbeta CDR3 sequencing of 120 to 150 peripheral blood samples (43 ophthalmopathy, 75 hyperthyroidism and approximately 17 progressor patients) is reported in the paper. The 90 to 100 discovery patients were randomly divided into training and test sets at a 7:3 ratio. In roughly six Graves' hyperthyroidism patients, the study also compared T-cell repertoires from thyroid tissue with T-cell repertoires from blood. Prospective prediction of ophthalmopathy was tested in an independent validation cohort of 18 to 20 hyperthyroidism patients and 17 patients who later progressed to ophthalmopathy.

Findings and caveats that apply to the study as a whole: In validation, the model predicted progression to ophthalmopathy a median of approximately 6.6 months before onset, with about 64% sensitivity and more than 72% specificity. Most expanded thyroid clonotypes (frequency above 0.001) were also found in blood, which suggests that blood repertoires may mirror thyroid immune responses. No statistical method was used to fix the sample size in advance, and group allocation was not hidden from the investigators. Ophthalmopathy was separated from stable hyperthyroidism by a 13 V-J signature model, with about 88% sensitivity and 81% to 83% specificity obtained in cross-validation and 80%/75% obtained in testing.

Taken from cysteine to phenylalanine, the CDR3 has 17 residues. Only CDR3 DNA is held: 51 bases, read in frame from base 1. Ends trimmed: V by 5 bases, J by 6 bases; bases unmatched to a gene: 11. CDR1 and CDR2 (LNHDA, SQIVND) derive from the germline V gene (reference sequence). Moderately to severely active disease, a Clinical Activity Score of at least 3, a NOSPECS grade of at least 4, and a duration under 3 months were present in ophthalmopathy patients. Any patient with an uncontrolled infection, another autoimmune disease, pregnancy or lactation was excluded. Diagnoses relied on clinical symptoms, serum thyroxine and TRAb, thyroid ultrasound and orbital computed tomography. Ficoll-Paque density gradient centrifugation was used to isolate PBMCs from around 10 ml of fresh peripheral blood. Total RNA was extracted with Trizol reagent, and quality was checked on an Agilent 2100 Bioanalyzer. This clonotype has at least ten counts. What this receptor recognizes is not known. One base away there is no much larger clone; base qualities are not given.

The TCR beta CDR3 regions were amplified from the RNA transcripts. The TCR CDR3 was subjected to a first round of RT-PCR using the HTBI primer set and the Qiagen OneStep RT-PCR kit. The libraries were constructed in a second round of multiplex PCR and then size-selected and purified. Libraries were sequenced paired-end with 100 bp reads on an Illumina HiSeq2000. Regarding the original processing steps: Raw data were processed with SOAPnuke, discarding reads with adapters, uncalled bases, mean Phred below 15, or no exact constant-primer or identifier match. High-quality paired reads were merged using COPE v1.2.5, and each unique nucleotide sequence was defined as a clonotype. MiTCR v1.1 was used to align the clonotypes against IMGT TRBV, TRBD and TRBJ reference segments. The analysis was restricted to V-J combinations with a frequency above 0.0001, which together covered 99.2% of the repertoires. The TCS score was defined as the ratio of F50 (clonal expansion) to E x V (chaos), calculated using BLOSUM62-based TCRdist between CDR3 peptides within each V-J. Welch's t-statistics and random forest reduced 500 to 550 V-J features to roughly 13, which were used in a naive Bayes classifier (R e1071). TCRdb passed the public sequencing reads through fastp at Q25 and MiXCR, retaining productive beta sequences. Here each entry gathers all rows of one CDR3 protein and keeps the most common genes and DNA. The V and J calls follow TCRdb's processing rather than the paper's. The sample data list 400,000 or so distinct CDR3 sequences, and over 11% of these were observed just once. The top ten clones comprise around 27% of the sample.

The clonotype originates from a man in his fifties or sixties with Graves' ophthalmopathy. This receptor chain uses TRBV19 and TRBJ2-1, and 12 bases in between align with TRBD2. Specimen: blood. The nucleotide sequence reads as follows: TGTGCCAGTAGTGCCCCCCGACTAGCGGGAGTCGGCAATGAGCAGTTCTTC. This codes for CASSAPRLAGVGNEQFF.